The source of this T cell receptor (beta chain) is a study of early T cells in non-severe SARS-CoV-2 infection. Whole-study results and caveats: Using VDJdb, the matching emphasized anti-spike CD8 responses while missing private and CD4 specificities.

In this sample, this clonotype turned up a few times. Antigen specificity is unknown. TCRdb re-derived calls from the 5' RACE reads in MiXCR, one entry per CDR3 protein. Found here are about 48,000 distinct CDR3 sequences, around 5.6% of them singletons; the top ten hold 4.5%. This CDR3 region has 12 residues. V was cut by 0 bases and J by 9 bases, with 9 bases left in between. Germline assignment: CDR1 SGHDT and CDR2 YYEEEE. The chain joins TRBV5-6 to TRBJ1-1; a weak D match, TRBD1 (6 bases). The sample consisted of whole blood. This TCR derives from an adult who was a healthcare worker with PCR-confirmed SARS-CoV-2 infection or an uninfected control (not recorded which). In nucleotides, the CDR3 is TGTGCCAGCAGCTTGGGCGGGACAAAAGCTTTCTTT. Translating gives CASSLGGTKAFF.